The clone carrying this T cell receptor (beta chain) was detected a few times. This specimen comes from a study of cytomegalovirus exposure and HLA in healthy donors. Use of 60 Vbeta and 13 Jbeta primers characterized the PCR. The table came from immunoSEQ multiplex PCR; TCRdb's copy has only in-frame clones and leaves some out. Counted here are 190,000 or so clones, roughly four fifths occurring once; the ten biggest clones make up 1.5% to 2%. The CDR3 runs 17 residues. CDR1 MGHRA and CDR2 YSYEKL come from the germline V gene. Trimming removed 4 bases at V and 0 bases at J, with 16 bases between. The sequencing input was PBMCs. This clonotype originated in a man between 50 and 59 years old in good health and CMV-seronegative. The chain has TRBV4-1 and TRBJ1-3; possibly TRBD1 for D (6 bases). CDR3 nucleotides: TGCGCCAGCAGCCCCACCCAACAGGGCGGCTCTGGAAACACCATATATTTT. As protein: CASSPTQQGGSGNTIYF.